These 28 T cell receptor beta chains originate from one sample sequenced in a study of T cells in Graves' hyperthyroidism and ophthalmopathy (dated by TCRdb to about 2019). Libraries were prepared through multiplex PCR. TCRdb shows the sequencer as Illumina HiSeq 2000. The TCR beta CDR3 regions were amplified from the RNA transcripts. For the first round of RT-PCR on the TCR CDR3, the HTBI primer set was used together with the Qiagen OneStep RT-PCR kit. The raw public data were reprocessed by TCRdb itself: fastp quality trimming at Q25, MiXCR clonotype calling, in-frame beta chains only. Each entry is one CDR3 protein sequence, shown with its most common DNA and genes. This sample holds around 500,000 distinct CDR3 sequences; 12% to 15% were observed only once. The top ten clones comprise 11% to 15% of the sample. What was sequenced was blood. The receptors here all came from a woman in her forties with Graves' hyperthyroidism.

Regarding this clonotype: Relative to the germline gene, one junction end is altered; a read error may explain this. The chain uses TRBV28 and TRBJ1-1; D is uncertain. Looked up from germline, CDR1 is MDHEN and CDR2 is SYDVKM. CDR3 size: 16 residues. CDR3 protein: CASSSYQQRMNAEAFF. CDR3 nucleotide sequence: TGTGCCAGCAGTTCGTACCAACAGAGAATGAACGCTGAAGCTTTCTTT.

This clonotype was observed a handful of times. The V gene is TRBV20-1, the J gene TRBJ1-3; perhaps TRBD1 as D (6 bases). Trimming took 6 bases from V and 4 from J, leaving 13 bases between them. CDR3 length: 13 residues. The germline V gene has CDR1 DFQATT and CDR2 SNEGSKA (reference sequence). CDR3 nucleotide sequence: TGCAGTGCCACGGACAGTTCGGGAAACACCATATATTTT. Amino acid sequence: CSATDSSGNTIYF.

The chain couples TRBV20-1 to TRBJ2-2; 12 bases are a match to TRBD2. The CDR3 spans 17 residues. Germline-derived CDR1 and CDR2 are DFQATT and SNEGSKA (reference sequence). J was trimmed by 0 bases and V by 6 bases; bases with no gene match: 8. This CDR3 is CSASGLAGNANTGELFF. Written as DNA, the CDR3 is TGCAGTGCAAGCGGACTAGCGGGAAACGCGAACACCGGGGAGCTGTTTTTT.

The table lists this clonotype with many counts. The J gene is TRBJ2-1, the V gene TRBV6-5; D is unclear. CDR1 is MNHEY, CDR2 SVGAGI, per germline. The CDR3 consists of 11 residues. Trimming took 2 bases from V and 6 from J, leaving 2 bases between them. Written as DNA, the CDR3 is TGTGCCAGCAGTTACACCAATGAGCAGTTCTTC. Encoded protein: CASSYTNEQFF.

This clonotype was detected many times. The chain couples TRBV28 to TRBJ2-3; tentative D call: TRBD1 (5 bases). The CDR3 has 14 amino acids. Per the germline V gene, CDR1 is MDHEN and CDR2 is SYDVKM. V gave up 2 bases and J gave up 0 bases, with 6 bases separating them. CDR3 protein: CASSLQGSTDTQYF. The CDR3 DNA sequence: TGTGCCAGCAGTTTACAGGGCAGCACAGATACGCAGTATTTT.

This clonotype occurred many times. The chain combines TRBV28 with TRBJ2-4; no clear D gene. The V and J ends lost 3 bases and 0 bases respectively, with 12 bases between them. CDR3 size: 16 residues. Germline CDR1 MDHEN, CDR2 SYDVKM. CDR3 nucleotides: TGTGCCAGCAGTTTGATACGACTTCTAGCCAAAAACATTCAGTACTTC. Translating gives CASSLIRLLAKNIQYF.

This clonotype was seen ten or more times. The chain carries TRBV11-2 and TRBJ1-6, with unresolved D. This CDR3 is built from 16 residues. Per germline, CDR1 SGHAT and CDR2 FQNNGV. Trimming removed 6 bases from V and 0 bases from J, with 12 bases in between. CDR3 protein: CASSLRSSSYNSPLHF. The CDR3 DNA is TGTGCCAGCAGTTTACGCTCGAGCTCCTATAATTCACCCCTCCACTTT.

This chain links TRBV20-1 with TRBJ2-7; 15 nucleotides agree with TRBD2. Germline V gene lookup returns CDR1 DFQATT and CDR2 SNEGSKA (reference sequence). The CDR3 contains 17 residues. V was clipped by 3 bases and J by 5 bases; unmatched bases: 11. DNA for the CDR3: TGCAGTGCTAGGGGGAGGACTAGCGGGAGGGGGCATAACGAGCAGTACTTC. Its protein is CSARGRTSGRGHNEQYF.

A note on this clonotype: A read error may be the cause here, since a much bigger clone is one base away. This chain uses TRBV2 with TRBJ2-2; 7 nucleotides agree with TRBD2. Germline values: CDR1 SNHLY, CDR2 FYNNEI. CDR3 size: 13 residues. In DNA form, the CDR3 reads TGTGCCAGCAGTGAAGCGCTAGGCGGGGGGCTGTTTTTT. Translated, it gives CASSEALGGGLFF.

This clonotype appeared many times. The rearrangement uses TRBV12-3 or TRBV12-4 and TRBJ2-2; 13 nucleotides agree with TRBD2. The CDR3 has 14 amino acids. V shed 10 bases, J shed 7 bases, and the junction held 6 bases outside the gene matches. The CDR3 loop reads CATTSGRLSGELFF. CDR3 DNA sequence: TGTGCCACGACTAGCGGGAGGTTGAGCGGGGAGCTGTTTTTT.

The CDR3 spells CASSPSGQGSYGYTF. DNA for the CDR3: TGTGCCAGCTCACCGTCCGGACAGGGTAGCTATGGCTACACCTTC. The chain carries TRBV18 and TRBJ1-2; TRBD1 matches 8 bases. CDR1 is KGHSH and CDR2 is LQKENI in the germline V gene. The CDR3 is made up of 15 amino acids. V trimming: 3 bases; J trimming: 4 bases; junction bases outside the gene matches: 7. Variable domain in full (rest from reference TRBV18 and TRBJ1-2): NAGVMQNPRHLVRRRGQEARLRCSPMKGHSHVYWYRQLPEEGLKFMVYLQKENIIDESGMPKERFSAEFPKEGPSILRIQQVVRGDSAAYFCASSPSGQGSYGYTFGSGTRLTVV.

The sample holds a few counts of this clonotype. V usage is TRBV6-1 and J usage is TRBJ1-3; D is possibly TRBD1 (5 bases). Germline CDR1 and CDR2: MNHNS and SASEGT. Trimming removed 4 bases at V and 7 bases at J, with 8 bases between. This CDR3 has 12 amino acids. CDR3 amino acids: CASSAGGNTIYF. As DNA, the CDR3 is TGTGCCAGCAGTGCCGGGGGGAACACCATATATTTT.

This clonotype has at least ten counts. This chain links TRBV11-2 with TRBJ1-2; 8 bases fit TRBD1. The CDR3 covers 15 residues. V shed 5 bases and J 6 bases; nucleotides not matched to a gene: 11. Germline CDR1 is SGHAT and CDR2 is FQNNGV. The CDR3 DNA reads TGTGCCAGCAGCCCCATTGAGGACAGGGACGATGGCTACACCTTC. It encodes CASSPIEDRDDGYTF.

This chain connects TRBV19 to TRBJ1-5, with 7 bases identical to TRBD1. CDR1 and CDR2 from the germline V gene are LNHDA and SQIVND (reference sequence). J gave up 0 bases and V 7 bases, and 6 bases lay outside the gene matches. The CDR3 has 15 amino acids. The CDR3 DNA is TGTGCCAGTATAAGGGACAGTAATAGCAATCAGCCCCAGCATTTT. Protein: CASIRDSNSNQPQHF.

This clonotype was seen repeatedly, ten times or more. The genes are TRBV7-9 and TRBJ2-1, with a tentative D call TRBD2 (6 bases). The CDR3 loop spans 13 amino acids. Germline V gene data show CDR1 as SEHNR and CDR2 as FQNEAQ (reference sequence). With 7 bases removed from V and 9 bases from J, the gap between germline ends came to 16 bases. In DNA form, the CDR3 reads TGTGCCAGCACCACCAGACTAGACTTTGAGCAGTTCTTC. Protein sequence: CASTTRLDFEQFF. The full variable domain, with the rest looked up from reference TRBV7-9 and TRBJ2-1, is DTGVSQNPRHKITKRGQNVTFRCDPISEHNRLYWYRQTLGQGPEFLTYFQNEAQLEKSRLLSDRFSAERPKGSFSTLEIQRTEQGDSAMYLCASTTRLDFEQFFGPGTRLTVL.

Turning to this clonotype: The junction departs from the called germline gene at one end, perhaps through a read error. V gene TRBV12-3 or TRBV12-4 combines with J gene TRBJ2-3; 8 bases fit TRBD2. The CDR3 spans 15 residues. CDR3 sequence (DNA): TGTGTCAGCACCGAAAGTAGCGGGAACACAGATACGCAGTATTTT. It encodes CVSTESSGNTDTQYF.

This clonotype has more than one count but fewer than ten. The V and J genes are TRBV9 and TRBJ1-1, with 10 bases fitting TRBD1. Germline V gene data show CDR1 as SGDLS and CDR2 as YYNGEE. J lost 0 bases, V lost 3 bases, and 8 bases had no gene match. There are 17 residues in the CDR3. The CDR3 nucleotides read TGTGCCAGCAGCGCCATCCGGACAGGGGGTATGAACACTGAAGCTTTCTTT. Its protein is CASSAIRTGGMNTEAFF.

This clonotype has a handful of counts. The chain uses TRBV7-9 and TRBJ2-2, with TRBD2 identical over 10 bases. The CDR3 is made up of 17 amino acids. Germline V gene data show CDR1 as SEHNR and CDR2 as FQNEAQ (reference sequence). Unmatched junction bases numbered 11, after V lost 5 bases and J lost 5 bases. CDR3 protein: CASSHAPSGSITGELFF. CDR3 in DNA: TGTGCCAGCAGCCACGCGCCTAGCGGGAGTATTACCGGGGAGCTGTTTTTT. The full variable domain, its missing parts supplied by reference TRBV7-9 and TRBJ2-2, is DTGVSQNPRHKITKRGQNVTFRCDPISEHNRLYWYRQTLGQGPEFLTYFQNEAQLEKSRLLSDRFSAERPKGSFSTLEIQRTEQGDSAMYLCASSHAPSGSITGELFFGEGSRLTVL.

In its sample, this clonotype was seen a few times. V is TRBV2 and J is TRBJ2-5, with D possibly being TRBD1 (5 bases). V lost 6 bases and J 7 bases, leaving 18 bases between the germline ends. This CDR3 comprises 14 residues. Germline lookup yields CDR1 SNHLY and CDR2 FYNNEI. CDR3 residues: CASRRGHGSGTQYF. Here the CDR3 DNA reads TGTGCCAGCAGGAGAGGACACGGCAGTGGGACCCAGTACTTC.

This chain joins TRBV7-2 and TRBJ2-1; no clear D. Germline V gene data show CDR1 as SGHTA and CDR2 as FQGNSA. CDR3 size: 16 residues. V lost 1 base to trimming and J lost 4 bases, with 14 bases between them. The CDR3 DNA reads as TGTGCCAGCAGCTTAGAGGCCAGTTCCTTTTACAATGAGCAGTTCTTC. Translation gives CASSLEASSFYNEQFF.

This clonotype has at least ten counts. The chain links TRBV3-1 to TRBJ1-1; 7 nucleotides align to TRBD1. Germline V CDR1 and CDR2: LGHDT, YNNKEL (reference sequence). This CDR3 spans 18 amino acids. V lost 1 base to trimming and J lost 1 base; unmatched junction nucleotides: 12. The CDR3 nucleotides are TGTGCCAGCAGCCAAGGATCCGGTTGGGACAGAAGGAACACTGAAGCTTTCTTT. This gives the protein CASSQGSGWDRRNTEAFF.

The chain is built from TRBV28 and TRBJ1-1; 9 bases match TRBD1. Germline lookup yields CDR1 MDHEN and CDR2 SYDVKM. J lost 2 bases, V lost 11 bases, and 12 bases had no gene match. CDR3 length equals 15 residues. In DNA, the CDR3 is TGTGCCGTAATACAGGGGGCGGGAAGAAACACTGAAGCTTTCTTT. Protein: CAVIQGAGRNTEAFF.

This clonotype was observed a handful of times. V and J are TRBV6-6 and TRBJ2-3; unclear D gene. V dropped 0 bases and J dropped 2 bases, with 9 bases sitting between them. This CDR3 has 15 residues. Germline CDR1 and CDR2: MNHNY and SVGAGI (reference sequence). CDR3 loop: CASSYSTGVTDTQYF. CDR3 sequence (DNA): TGTGCCAGCAGTTACTCGACTGGGGTCACAGATACGCAGTATTTT.

This clonotype was seen more than once but under ten times. The CDR3 region has the DNA TGTGCCAGTAGTGCCGGGACTAGCGGTGAGCAGTACTTC. It codes for CASSAGTSGEQYF. J is TRBJ2-7 and V is TRBV19; 11 nucleotides align to TRBD2. The germline gives CDR1 LNHDA, CDR2 SQIVND (reference sequence). This CDR3 is 13 amino acids long. The ends lost 5 bases at V and 7 bases at J; junction bases unmatched: 4. Using reference TRBV19 and TRBJ2-7 for the parts outside the CDR3, the full variable domain is DGGITQSPKYLFRKEGQNVTLSCEQNLNHDAMYWYRQDPGQGLRLIYYSQIVNDFQKGDIAEGYSVSREKKESFPLTVTSAQKNPTAFYLCASSAGTSGEQYFGPGTRLTVT.

This clonotype has a count of ten or more. This rearrangement joins TRBV15 to TRBJ1-1, with D tentatively TRBD1 (6 bases). The CDR3 spans 15 residues. Germline CDR1 and CDR2: LNHNV and YYDKDF (reference sequence). V gave up 0 bases and J gave up 4 bases, with 12 bases separating them. This CDR3 reads CATSRDFAGVTEAFF. CDR3 nucleotide sequence: TGTGCCACCAGCAGAGATTTTGCAGGGGTCACTGAAGCTTTCTTT.

The CDR3 loop reads CATNRQGVAKNIQYF. For the CDR3, the DNA is TGTGCCACAAACCGACAGGGGGTGGCCAAAAACATTCAGTACTTC. The V call is TRBV7-9, the J call TRBJ2-4; 9 bases are shared with TRBD1. The CDR3 is made up of 15 amino acids. The germline CDR1 and CDR2 sequences are SEHNR and FQNEAQ (reference sequence). The J segment lost 1 base and the V segment lost 10 bases, leaving 8 bases of the junction unmatched.

This clonotype has only a few counts. This chain uses TRBV28 with TRBJ1-2, with unresolved D. V was trimmed by 4 bases and J by 8 bases, leaving 11 bases between them. Germline V gives CDR1 MDHEN, CDR2 SYDVKM. The CDR3 length is 12 residues. The CDR3 region is CASSSAGVGYTF. CDR3 DNA sequence: TGTGCCAGCAGTTCAGCAGGAGTAGGCTACACCTTC.

This clonotype was seen many times. This sequence joins TRBV20-1 and TRBJ1-1, with D perhaps TRBD1 (6 bases). Germline V gives CDR1 DFQATT, CDR2 SNEGSKA (reference sequence). Trimming pared 0 bases from V and 5 bases from J, leaving 25 bases between. The CDR3 has 18 amino acids. The CDR3, as DNA: TGCAGTGCTAGAGATCTTATTCGGACCCAGGGGCCTGGTACTGAAGCTTTCTTT. Its translation: CSARDLIRTQGPGTEAFF.